This is a list of T cell receptor beta chains from one sample in a study of T cell repertoires in cytomegalovirus infection. TCRdb re-derived calls from the reads in MiXCR, one entry per CDR3 protein. The sample holds some 800,000 distinct CDR3 sequences, just under 30% seen once. Their cognate antigens are unknown. This specimen was cultured CD8+ T cells from PBMCs, taken from culture after CMV antigen stimulation. Receptors originate from a human donor in good health (CMV status not recorded). Some clones in this sample may be carry-over from other donors' samples. Both conserved end residues are trimmed from each CDR3.

v_gene	j_gene	CDR3aa
TRBV7-2	TRBJ2-5	ASSIFGVTKLAETQY
TRBV7-6	TRBJ1-5	ASSLARGQPQH
TRBV7-8	TRBJ2-3	ASSSSRTGATDTQY
TRBV15	TRBJ1-5	ATSFVGLERQGNSNQPQH
TRBV7-2	TRBJ1-2	ASSGVSRAGNYGYT
TRBV7-6	TRBJ1-2	ASSLGYRDTNWGGYT
TRBV5-4	TRBJ1-6	ASSSEPPYFDRVGRSPLH
TRBV7-9	TRBJ1-1	ASSRTGYGEAF
TRBV14	TRBJ1-2	ASSQDGQGVYGYT
TRBV7-2	TRBJ1-1	ASSPTGGRTEAF
TRBV15	TRBJ2-3	ATSPSGGDTQY
TRBV7-6	TRBJ2-1	ASSLGRDYHSDEQF
TRBV7-9	TRBJ2-1	ASSFSYHEQF
TRBV7-9	TRBJ1-1	ASSLEVLQILDEAF
TRBV7-9	TRBJ1-4	ASSSGQQEKLF
TRBV7-9	TRBJ1-3	ASSFRDRGFPDGGNTIY
TRBV10-3	TRBJ2-2	AIPSNTGELF
TRBV12-3/TRBV12-4	TRBJ2-3	ASSLSLTGKPWTQY
TRBV5-5	TRBJ2-6	ASRFFGGQGSSGANVLT
TRBV4-1	TRBJ2-7	ASSQEPPASYEQY
TRBV10-3	TRBJ1-1	AISEFAEAF
TRBV7-9	TRBJ2-1	ASSPQGGRLVEQF
TRBV28	TRBJ1-2	ATRIRGYGYT
TRBV4-1	TRBJ2-5	ASGLLSGGDDSDQETQY
TRBV6-6	TRBJ2-1	ASSYDGLAGTSYNEQF
TRBV7-2	TRBJ2-1	ASSLARASGGANEQF
TRBV4-1	TRBJ1-4	ASRPWTLGGEEKLF
TRBV19	TRBJ1-1	ASSIGARINTEAF
TRBV6-2/TRBV6-3	TRBJ1-1	ASIRQGEIEAF
TRBV19	TRBJ2-7	ASSVLAGDSYEQY
TRBV20-1	TRBJ1-1	SADDMNTEAF
TRBV4-1	TRBJ2-7	ASSQDAGGAYEQY
TRBV7-6	TRBJ1-5	ASSREVGGGNQPQH
TRBV7-3	TRBJ2-3	ASSLRASGSSTDTQY
TRBV5-8	TRBJ2-5	ASTGGSGTQY
TRBV7-6	TRBJ2-1	ASTPRGAPQIDEQF
TRBV12-3/TRBV12-4	TRBJ1-6	ASSFQPGQKNSPLH
TRBV12-3/TRBV12-4	TRBJ2-2	ASSYQGHEPNTGELF
TRBV7-6	TRBJ1-4	ASRGNSGMRSEKLF
TRBV2	TRBJ1-2	ASIDGVDGYT
TRBV19	TRBJ1-2	ASSPGAGDGYGYT
TRBV27	TRBJ2-3	ASSLSPPGISTDTQY
TRBV27	TRBJ2-4	ASRETPRWTKDIQY
TRBV7-2	TRBJ2-3	ASSQTSGGVYPDTQY
TRBV29-1	TRBJ2-1	SVEDGQSSYNEQF
TRBV12-3/TRBV12-4	TRBJ2-3	ASSQTGTLSSTDTQY
TRBV12-3/TRBV12-4	TRBJ1-2	ASSSPRTAANYGYT
TRBV7-6	TRBJ2-1	ASSLTDRGYNEQF
TRBV6-2/TRBV6-3	TRBJ1-5	ASSYSRSPQH